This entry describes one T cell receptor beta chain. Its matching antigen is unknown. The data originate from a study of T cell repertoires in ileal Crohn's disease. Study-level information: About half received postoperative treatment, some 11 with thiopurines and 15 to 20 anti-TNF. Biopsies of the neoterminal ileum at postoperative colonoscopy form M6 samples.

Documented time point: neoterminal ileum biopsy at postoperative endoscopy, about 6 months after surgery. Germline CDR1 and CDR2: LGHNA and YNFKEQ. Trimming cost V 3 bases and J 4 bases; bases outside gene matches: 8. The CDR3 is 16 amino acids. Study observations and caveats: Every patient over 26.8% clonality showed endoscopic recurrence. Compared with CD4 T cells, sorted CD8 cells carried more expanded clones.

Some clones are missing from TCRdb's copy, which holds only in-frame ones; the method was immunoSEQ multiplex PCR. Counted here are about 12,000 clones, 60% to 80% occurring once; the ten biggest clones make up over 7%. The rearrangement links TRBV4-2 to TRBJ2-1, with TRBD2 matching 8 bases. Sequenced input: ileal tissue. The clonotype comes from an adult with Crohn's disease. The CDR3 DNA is TGTGCCAGCAGCCAGTTGCGGGGGGCCGAGTACAATGAGCAGTTCTTC. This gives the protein CASSQLRGAEYNEQFF.